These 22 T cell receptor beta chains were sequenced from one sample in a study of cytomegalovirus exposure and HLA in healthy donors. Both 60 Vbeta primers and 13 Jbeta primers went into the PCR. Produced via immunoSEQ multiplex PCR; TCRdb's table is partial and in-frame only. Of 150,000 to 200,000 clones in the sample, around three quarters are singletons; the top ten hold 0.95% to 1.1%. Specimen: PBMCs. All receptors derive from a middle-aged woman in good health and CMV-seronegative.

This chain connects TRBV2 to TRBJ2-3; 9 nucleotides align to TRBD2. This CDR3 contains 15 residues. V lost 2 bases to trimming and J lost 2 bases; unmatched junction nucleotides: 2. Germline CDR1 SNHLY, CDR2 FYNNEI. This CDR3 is CASSELAGFTDTQYF. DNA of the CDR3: TGTGCCAGCAGTGAACTAGCGGGATTCACAGATACGCAGTATTTT.

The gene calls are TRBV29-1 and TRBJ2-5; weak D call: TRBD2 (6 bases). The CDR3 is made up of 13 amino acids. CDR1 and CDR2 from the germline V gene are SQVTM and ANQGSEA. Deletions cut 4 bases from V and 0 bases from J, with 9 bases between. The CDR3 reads CSVAGLDQETQYF. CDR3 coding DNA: TGCAGCGTTGCGGGACTCGACCAAGAGACCCAGTACTTC.

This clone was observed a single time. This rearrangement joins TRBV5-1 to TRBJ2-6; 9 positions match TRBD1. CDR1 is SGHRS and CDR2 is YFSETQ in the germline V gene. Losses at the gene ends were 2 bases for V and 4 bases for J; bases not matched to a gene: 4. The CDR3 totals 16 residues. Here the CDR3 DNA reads TGCGCCAGCAGCTTTACAGGGGGCGCGGGGGCCAACGTCCTGACTTTC. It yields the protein CASSFTGGAGANVLTF.

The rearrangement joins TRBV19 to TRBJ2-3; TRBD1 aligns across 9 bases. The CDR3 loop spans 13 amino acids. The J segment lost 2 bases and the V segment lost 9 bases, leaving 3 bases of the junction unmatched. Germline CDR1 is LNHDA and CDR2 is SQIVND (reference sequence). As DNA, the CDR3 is TGTGCCAGCAGGGACAGGGTCACAGATACGCAGTATTTT. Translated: CASRDRVTDTQYF. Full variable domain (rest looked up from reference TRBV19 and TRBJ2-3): DGGITQSPKYLFRKEGQNVTLSCEQNLNHDAMYWYRQDPGQGLRLIYYSQIVNDFQKGDIAEGYSVSREKKESFPLTVTSAQKNPTAFYLCASRDRVTDTQYFGPGTRLTVL.

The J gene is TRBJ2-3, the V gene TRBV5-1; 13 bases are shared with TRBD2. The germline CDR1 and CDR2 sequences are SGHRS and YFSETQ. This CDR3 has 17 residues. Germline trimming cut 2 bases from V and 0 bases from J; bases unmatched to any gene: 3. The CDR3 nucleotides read TGCGCCAGCAGCTTTGGGACTAGCGGGACTAGCACAGATACGCAGTATTTT. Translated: CASSFGTSGTSTDTQYF.

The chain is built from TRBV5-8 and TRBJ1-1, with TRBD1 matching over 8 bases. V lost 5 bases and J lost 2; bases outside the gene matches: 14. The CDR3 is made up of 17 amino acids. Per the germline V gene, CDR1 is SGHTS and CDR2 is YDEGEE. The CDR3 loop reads CASRPQTGEGINTEAFF. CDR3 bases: TGTGCCAGCAGGCCCCAGACAGGGGAGGGGATAAACACTGAAGCTTTCTTT.

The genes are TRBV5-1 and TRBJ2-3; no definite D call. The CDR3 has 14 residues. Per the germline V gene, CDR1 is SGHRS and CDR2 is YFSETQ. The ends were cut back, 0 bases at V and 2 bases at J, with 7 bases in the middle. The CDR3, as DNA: TGCGCCAGCAGCTTGGCCCTCCCCACAGATACGCAGTATTTT. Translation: CASSLALPTDTQYF.

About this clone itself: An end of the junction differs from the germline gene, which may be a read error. The CDR3 loop is CANSLVLGGGYGYTF. The CDR3 DNA reads as TGTGCCAACAGCTTAGTTTTGGGGGGGGGCTATGGCTACACCTTC. The chain uses TRBV11-2 and TRBJ1-2; D perhaps matches TRBD1 (5 bases). The CDR3 totals 15 residues. Germline V gene lookup returns CDR1 SGHAT and CDR2 FQNNGV.

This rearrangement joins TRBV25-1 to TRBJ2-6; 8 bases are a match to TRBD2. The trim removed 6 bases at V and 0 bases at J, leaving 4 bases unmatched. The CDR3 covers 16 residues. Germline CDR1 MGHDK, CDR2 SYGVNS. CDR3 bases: TGTGCCAGCAGCGGGGGGGGAGTCTCTGGGGCCAACGTCCTGACTTTC. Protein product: CASSGGGVSGANVLTF.

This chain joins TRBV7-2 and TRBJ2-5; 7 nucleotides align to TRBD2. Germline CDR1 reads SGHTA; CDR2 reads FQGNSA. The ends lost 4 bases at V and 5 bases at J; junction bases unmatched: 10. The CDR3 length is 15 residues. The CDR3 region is CASSSAGEVGETQYF. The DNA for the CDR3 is TGTGCCAGCAGCTCGGCGGGGGAGGTGGGGGAGACCCAGTACTTC.

In nucleotides, the CDR3 is TGTGCCAGCTCACCAACAACAGGCCTGAACACTGAAGCTTTCTTT. Translation gives CASSPTTGLNTEAFF. V is TRBV18 and J is TRBJ1-1, with D possibly being TRBD1 (5 bases). The germline V gene has CDR1 KGHSH and CDR2 LQKENI. The V end was cut by 2 bases, the J end by 0 bases, with 10 bases between. This CDR3 comprises 15 residues.

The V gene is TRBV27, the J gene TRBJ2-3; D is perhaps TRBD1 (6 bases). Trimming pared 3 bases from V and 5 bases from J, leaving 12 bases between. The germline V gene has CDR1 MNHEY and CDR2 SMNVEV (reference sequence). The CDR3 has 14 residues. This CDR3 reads CASSFQGYGDTQYF. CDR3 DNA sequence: TGTGCCAGCAGTTTTCAGGGGTACGGAGATACGCAGTATTTT.

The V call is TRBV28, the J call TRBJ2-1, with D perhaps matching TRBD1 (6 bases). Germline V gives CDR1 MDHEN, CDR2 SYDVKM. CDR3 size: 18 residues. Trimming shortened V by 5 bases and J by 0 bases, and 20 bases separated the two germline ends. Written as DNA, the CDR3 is TGTGCCAGCAGTCCCCGGACAGCGGAAAAGAGCTCCTACAATGAGCAGTTCTTC. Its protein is CASSPRTAEKSSYNEQFF.

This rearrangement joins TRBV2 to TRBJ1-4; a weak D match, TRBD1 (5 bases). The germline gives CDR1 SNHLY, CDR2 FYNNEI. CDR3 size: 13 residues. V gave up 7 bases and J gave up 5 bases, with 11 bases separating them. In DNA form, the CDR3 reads TGTGCCAGCAATCAGGGCAAAAATGAAAAACTGTTTTTT. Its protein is CASNQGKNEKLFF.

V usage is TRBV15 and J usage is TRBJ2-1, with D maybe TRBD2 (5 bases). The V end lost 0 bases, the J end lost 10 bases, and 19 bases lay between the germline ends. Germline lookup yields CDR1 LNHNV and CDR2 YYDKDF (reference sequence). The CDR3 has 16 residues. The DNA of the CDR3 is TGTGCCACCAGCAGAGATTTTTCCGGGGTGGGTCGAGAGCAGTTCTTC. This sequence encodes CATSRDFSGVGREQFF. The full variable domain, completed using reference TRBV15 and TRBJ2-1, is DAMVIQNPRYQVTQFGKPVTLSCSQTLNHNVMYWYQQKSSQAPKLLFHYYDKDFNNEADTPDNFQSRRPNTSFCFLDIRSPGLGDTAMYLCATSRDFSGVGREQFFGPGTRLTVL.

In DNA, the CDR3 is TGCGCCAGCAGAAGCGGGAGTCGGGCATCCGAGCAGTACTTC. The encoded protein is CASRSGSRASEQYF. This chain joins TRBV5-1 and TRBJ2-7, with TRBD2 identical over 8 bases. Per germline, CDR1 SGHRS and CDR2 YFSETQ. V shed 5 bases and J 6 bases; nucleotides not matched to a gene: 10. The CDR3 has 14 residues.

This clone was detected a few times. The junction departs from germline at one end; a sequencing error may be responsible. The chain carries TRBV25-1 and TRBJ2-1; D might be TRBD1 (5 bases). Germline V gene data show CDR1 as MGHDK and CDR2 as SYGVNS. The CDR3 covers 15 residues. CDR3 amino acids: CASSIAGQGNKEQFF. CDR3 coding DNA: TGTGCCAGCAGTATAGCCGGGCAGGGTAACAAGGAGCAGTTCTTC.

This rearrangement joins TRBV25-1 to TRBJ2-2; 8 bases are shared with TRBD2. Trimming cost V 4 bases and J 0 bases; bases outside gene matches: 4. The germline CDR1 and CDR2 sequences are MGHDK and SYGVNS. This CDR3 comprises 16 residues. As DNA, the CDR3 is TGTGCCAGCAGTGGGGCTAGCGGGTCGAACACCGGGGAGCTGTTTTTT. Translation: CASSGASGSNTGELFF. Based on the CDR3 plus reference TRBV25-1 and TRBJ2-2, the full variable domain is EADIYQTPRYLVIGTGKKITLECSQTMGHDKMYWYQQDPGMELHLIHYSYGVNSTEKGDLSSESTVSRIRTEHFPLTLESARPSHTSQYLCASSGASGSNTGELFFGEGSRLTVL.

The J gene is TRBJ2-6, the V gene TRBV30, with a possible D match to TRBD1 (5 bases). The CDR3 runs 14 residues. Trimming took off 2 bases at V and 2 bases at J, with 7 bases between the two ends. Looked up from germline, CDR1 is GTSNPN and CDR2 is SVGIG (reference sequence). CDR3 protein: CAWSTGAGANVLTF. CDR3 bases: TGTGCCTGGAGTACAGGAGCTGGGGCCAACGTCCTGACTTTC.

The CDR3 DNA is TGTGCCAGCAGTGTCCGCGAGAGGGATTCCAATCAGCCCCAGCATTTT. The encoded protein is CASSVRERDSNQPQHF. J is TRBJ1-5 and V is TRBV6-1; D is ambiguous. V lost 4 bases and J 3 bases, leaving 16 bases between the germline ends. Germline-derived CDR1 and CDR2 are MNHNS and SASEGT. The CDR3 extends over 16 amino acids.

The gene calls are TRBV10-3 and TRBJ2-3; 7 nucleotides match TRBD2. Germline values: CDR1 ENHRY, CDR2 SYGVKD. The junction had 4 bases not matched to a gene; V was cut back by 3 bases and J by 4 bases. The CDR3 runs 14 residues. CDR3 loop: CAISEAGLADTQYF. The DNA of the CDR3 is TGTGCCATCAGTGAAGCGGGATTGGCAGATACGCAGTATTTT.

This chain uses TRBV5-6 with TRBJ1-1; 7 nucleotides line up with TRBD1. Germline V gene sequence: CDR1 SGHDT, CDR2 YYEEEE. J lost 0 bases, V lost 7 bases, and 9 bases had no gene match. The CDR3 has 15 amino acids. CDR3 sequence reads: CASGGQDLMNTEAFF. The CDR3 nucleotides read TGTGCCAGCGGAGGACAGGACTTAATGAACACTGAAGCTTTCTTT.